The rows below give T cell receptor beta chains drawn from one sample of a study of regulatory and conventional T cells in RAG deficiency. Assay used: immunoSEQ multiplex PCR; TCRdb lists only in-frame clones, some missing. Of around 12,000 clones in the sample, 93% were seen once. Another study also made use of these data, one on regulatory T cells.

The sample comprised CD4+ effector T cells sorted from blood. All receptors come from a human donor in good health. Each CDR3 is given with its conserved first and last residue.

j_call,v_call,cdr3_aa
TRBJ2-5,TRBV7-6,CASSFSHQGGETQYF
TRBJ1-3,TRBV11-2,CASSRTGTRYGNTIYF
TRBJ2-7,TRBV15,CATSHGRGGSYEQYF
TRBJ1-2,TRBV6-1,CASSEGQANYGYTF
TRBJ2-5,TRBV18,CASSTLGTVKETQYF
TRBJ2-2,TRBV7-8,CASSLGTGGELFF
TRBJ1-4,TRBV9,CASSVGAVNEKLFF
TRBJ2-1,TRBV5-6,CASSLQGYNEQFF
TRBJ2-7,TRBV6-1,CASRRTSGTYEQYF
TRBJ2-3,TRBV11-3,CASSRSGTGADTQYF
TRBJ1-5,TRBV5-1,CASSLGGEHNQPQHF
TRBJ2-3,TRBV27,CASSNGQGAPTDTQYF
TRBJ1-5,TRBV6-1,CASREGPQPQHF
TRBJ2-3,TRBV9,CASSVKPGQGGTDTQYF
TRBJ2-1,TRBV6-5,CASSYMGLAGSNEQFF
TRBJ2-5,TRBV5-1,CASSRGSAGRGETQYF
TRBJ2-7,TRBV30,CAWNPGDRGSYEQYF
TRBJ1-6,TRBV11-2,CASSSFPGSPLHF
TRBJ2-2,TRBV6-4,CASRTQGAGGELFF
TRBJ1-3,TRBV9,CASSATYSGNTIYF
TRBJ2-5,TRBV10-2,CASSEGFFETQYF
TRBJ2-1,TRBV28,CASSPSGTSGRASQFF
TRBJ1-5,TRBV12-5,CASGQNQPQHF
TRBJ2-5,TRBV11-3,CASSPTSGTETQYF
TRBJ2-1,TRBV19,CASSADRGYYNEQFF
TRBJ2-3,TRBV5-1,CASSRLVSTDTQYF
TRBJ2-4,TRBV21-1,CASRLSLATARKNIQYF
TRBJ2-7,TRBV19,CASTRDRLHEQYF
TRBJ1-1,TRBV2,CASSAGTANTEAFF
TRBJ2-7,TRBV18,CASSPRQSYEQYF
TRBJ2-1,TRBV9,CASSPIGRPSSYNEQFF
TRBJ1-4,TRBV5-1,CASSLGRVDSNEKLFF
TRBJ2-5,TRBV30,CAWSTTGGTETQYF
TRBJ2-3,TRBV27,CASSFTGRRPGDTQYF
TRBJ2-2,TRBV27,CASSLLLPGELFF
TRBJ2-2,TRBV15,CATSRDGELFF
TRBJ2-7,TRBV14,CASRKVGTGLKQYF
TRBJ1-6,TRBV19,CASRTGRGYNSPLHF
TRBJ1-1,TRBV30,CAWSTSGGTEAFF
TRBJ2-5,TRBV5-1,CASSSGTEKETQYF
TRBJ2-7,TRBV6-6,CASSYGTAFSYEQYF